The 21 T cell receptor beta chains in this list originate from one sample, sequenced in a study of blood T cell repertoires in COVID-19. Using immunoSEQ multiplex PCR, the repertoire was profiled, and TCRdb retains in-frame clones only, with some absent. The repertoire has about 49,000 clones, 82% of them found once; the top ten carry roughly 2.6%. Sequenced input: peripheral blood. Source of these receptors: a woman aged 60-75 years with acute or convalescent COVID-19.

CDR3 sequence reads: CASSRRTDYGYTF. The CDR3 nucleotides read TGTGCCAGCAGCCGTAGGACAGACTATGGCTACACCTTC. The chain links TRBV14 to TRBJ1-2; D may be TRBD1 (6 bases). The V end lost 4 bases, the J end lost 3 bases, and 9 bases lay between the germline ends. The CDR3 extends over 13 amino acids. The germline CDR1 and CDR2 sequences are SGHDN and FVKESK.

The CDR3 spells CASSAGQTNTEAFF. The DNA of the CDR3 is TGTGCCAGCAGCGCGGGACAGACGAACACTGAAGCTTTCTTT. This chain uses TRBV9 with TRBJ1-1, with 7 bases fitting TRBD1. V shed 3 bases, J shed 1 base, and the junction held 3 bases outside the gene matches. This CDR3 contains 14 residues. Germline loops: CDR1 SGDLS, CDR2 YYNGEE.

CDR3 in DNA: TGTGCCAGCAGACCCGGACAGGGGGATAATTCACCCCTCCACTTT. Its protein product is CASRPGQGDNSPLHF. The rearrangement joins TRBV6-6 to TRBJ1-6, with TRBD1 matching over 10 bases. There are 15 residues in the CDR3. Germline V lookup: CDR1 MNHNY, CDR2 SVGAGI (reference sequence). V shed 6 bases, J shed 5 bases, and the junction held 4 bases outside the gene matches.

The rearrangement joins TRBV7-9 to TRBJ2-7; D not certain. Trimming stripped 1 base from V and 4 bases from J, with 5 bases between. The CDR3 runs 12 residues. Germline V gene lookup returns CDR1 SEHNR and CDR2 FQNEAQ (reference sequence). The DNA of the CDR3 is TGTGCCAGCAGCTTAGTCAGTTACGAGCAGTACTTC. Residues: CASSLVSYEQYF.

The V call is TRBV18, the J call TRBJ1-1, with D uncertain. CDR3 length: 12 amino acids. V was trimmed by 5 bases and J by 12 bases, leaving 16 bases between them. Germline CDR1 is KGHSH and CDR2 is LQKENI. This CDR3 reads CASSGESRSTFF. The DNA for the CDR3 is TGTGCCAGCTCAGGGGAGTCCCGATCGACTTTCTTT.

The chain carries TRBV12-3 or TRBV12-4 and TRBJ1-5, with 8 bases identical to TRBD1. This CDR3 region has 13 residues. Germline trimming cut 6 bases from V and 2 bases from J; bases unmatched to any gene: 0. The CDR3 nucleotides are TGTGCCAGCAGGGGACAGGGCAATCAGCCCCAGCATTTT. Protein sequence: CASRGQGNQPQHF.

The chain joins TRBV10-1 to TRBJ2-1, with TRBD2 matching over 12 bases. The CDR3 has 18 residues. The J segment lost 7 bases and the V segment lost 6 bases, leaving 16 bases of the junction unmatched. Per germline, CDR1 WNHNN and CDR2 SYGVQD (reference sequence). Written as DNA, the CDR3 is TGCGCCAGCAGCGCCGGTCTAGCGGGAGGGCCGTTGAGGAATGAGCAGTTCTTC. It yields the protein CASSAGLAGGPLRNEQFF.

The rearrangement links TRBV5-1 to TRBJ2-5; possibly TRBD1 for D (6 bases). Germline CDR1 is SGHRS and CDR2 is YFSETQ. The CDR3 has 14 residues. V was clipped by 0 bases and J by 6 bases, with 12 bases between them. CDR3 amino acids: CASSLVPGTQTQYF. CDR3 DNA: TGCGCCAGCAGCTTGGTTCCAGGGACACAGACCCAGTACTTC.

CDR3 DNA sequence: TGTGCCAGCAGCCCACAGGGCATCTACGAGCAGTACTTC. As protein: CASSPQGIYEQYF. The chain carries TRBV7-9 and TRBJ2-7; D possibly corresponds to TRBD1 (6 bases). Deletions cut 5 bases from V and 3 bases from J, with 11 bases between. Per the germline V gene, CDR1 is SEHNR and CDR2 is FQNEAQ (reference sequence). CDR3 size: 13 residues.

This clone was recorded a few times. The genes are TRBV7-9 and TRBJ2-1; possible D gene TRBD1, 5 bases. The CDR3 sequence is 14 residues long. CDR1 and CDR2 from the germline V gene are SEHNR and FQNEAQ (reference sequence). Trimming pared 5 bases from V and 6 bases from J, leaving 14 bases between. The CDR3, as DNA: TGTGCCAGCAGCCTGGGGCAGGGCCCCAATGAGCAGTTCTTC. It translates to CASSLGQGPNEQFF.

The chain links TRBV4-2 to TRBJ2-7, with D hard to call. The V end was cut by 0 bases, the J end by 2 bases, with 11 bases between. CDR3 length: 15 amino acids. Germline V gene lookup returns CDR1 LGHNA and CDR2 YNFKEQ. The CDR3 here is CASSQERSGPYEQYF. CDR3 DNA: TGTGCCAGCAGCCAAGAGCGCAGTGGGCCCTACGAGCAGTACTTC.

The rearrangement links TRBV9 to TRBJ1-3; perhaps TRBD1 as D (5 bases). The CDR3 spans 15 residues. Trimming cost V 2 bases and J 3 bases, with 12 bases left between them. Per germline, CDR1 SGDLS and CDR2 YYNGEE. This chain's CDR3 is CASSVLGAYGNTIYF. Here the CDR3 DNA reads TGTGCCAGCAGCGTCCTAGGGGCGTATGGAAACACCATATATTTT.

V is TRBV28 and J is TRBJ2-3; tentative D call: TRBD2 (7 bases). The CDR3 covers 15 residues. The V end was cut by 3 bases, the J end by 3 bases, with 13 bases between. Germline CDR1 reads MDHEN; CDR2 reads SYDVKM. The CDR3 loop is CASSFYGGRTDTQYF. CDR3 DNA sequence: TGTGCCAGCAGTTTTTACGGGGGGCGGACAGATACGCAGTATTTT.

The chain employs TRBV6-5 and TRBJ1-3; tentative D call: TRBD1 (5 bases). Germline V CDR1 and CDR2: MNHEY, SVGAGI. Trimming left V 2 bases short and J 1 base short, with 9 bases between. The CDR3 has 15 amino acids. DNA of the CDR3: TGTGCCAGCAGTTACACGGGGGGTTCTGGAAACACCATATATTTT. Translating it yields CASSYTGGSGNTIYF.

This rearrangement joins TRBV27 to TRBJ2-1; 13 nucleotides align to TRBD2. With 2 bases clipped from V and 6 bases from J, the junction kept 4 bases outside the gene matches. This CDR3 spans 16 amino acids. The germline gives CDR1 MNHEY, CDR2 SMNVEV (reference sequence). The chain's CDR3 is CASSLTSGGALNEQFF. DNA for the CDR3: TGTGCCAGCAGTTTAACTAGCGGGGGGGCCCTCAATGAGCAGTTCTTC.

V gene TRBV9 combines with J gene TRBJ1-1; D remains ambiguous. With 4 bases removed from V and 3 bases from J, the gap between germline ends came to 7 bases. The CDR3 consists of 12 residues. CDR1 and CDR2 (germline): SGDLS, YYNGEE. The CDR3 reads CASSPGHTEAFF. CDR3 DNA: TGTGCCAGCAGCCCCGGTCACACTGAAGCTTTCTTT.

CDR3 in amino acids: CASSLRTGPNEQFF. CDR3 in DNA: TGCGCCAGCAGCCTCAGGACAGGCCCGAATGAGCAGTTCTTC. The chain uses TRBV5-1 and TRBJ2-1; the match to TRBD1 covers 7 bases. CDR3 length: 14 residues. The V gene's germline CDR1 is SGHRS and CDR2 YFSETQ. The V and J ends lost 4 bases and 7 bases, in that order; junction bases with no gene match: 8.

This clone was seen a few times. V gene TRBV28 combines with J gene TRBJ1-3, with unresolved D. The V and J ends lost 2 bases and 6 bases respectively, with 8 bases between them. The CDR3 loop spans 13 amino acids. Germline V lookup: CDR1 MDHEN, CDR2 SYDVKM. This CDR3 is CASSLQVLNTIYF. DNA of the CDR3: TGTGCCAGCAGTTTACAGGTTCTAAACACCATATATTTT.

The chain joins TRBV7-2 to TRBJ2-1; D remains unclear. Between the trimmed V and J ends, which lost 6 bases and 4 bases, there was a span of 16 bases. In germline, CDR1 is SGHTA, CDR2 FQGNSA. There are 15 residues in the CDR3. The CDR3 here is CASSPRGRDYNEQFF. CDR3 nucleotides: TGTGCCAGCAGTCCCCGCGGAAGAGATTACAATGAGCAGTTCTTC. Looking up the rest from reference TRBV7-2 and TRBJ2-1 gives the full variable domain: GAGVSQSPSNKVTEKGKDVELRCDPISGHTALYWYRQSLGQGLEFLIYFQGNSAPDKSGLPSDRFSAERTGGSVSTLTIQRTQQEDSAVYLCASSPRGRDYNEQFFGPGTRLTVL.

The chain uses TRBV9 and TRBJ2-2; D remains ambiguous. The ends were cut back, 0 bases at V and 4 bases at J, with 7 bases in the middle. The CDR3 length is 14 residues. Germline V CDR1 and CDR2: SGDLS, YYNGEE. The CDR3 loop reads CASSVGPSTGELFF. The CDR3, as DNA: TGTGCCAGCAGCGTAGGTCCCTCCACCGGGGAGCTGTTTTTT.

The chain carries TRBV3-1 (or the pseudogene TRBV3-2) and TRBJ2-3, with a weak D call TRBD2 (7 bases). V lost 1 base and J 4 bases, leaving 12 bases between the germline ends. The CDR3 is 15 residues long. Germline CDR1 LGHDT, CDR2 YNNKEL (reference sequence). The CDR3 loop is CASSQGGGAPDTQYF. CDR3 sequence (DNA): TGTGCCAGCAGCCAAGGTGGGGGGGCCCCAGATACGCAGTATTTT.